The entry below gives a single TCR beta chain sequence along with its context. The data derive from a study of blood T cell repertoires in COVID-19. Study summary: From T cells, B-cell-depleted T cells, or PBMCs came the material, which was cDNA or gDNA.

Authors' processing steps: By means of reference gene primer amplification, nucleated cell counts were estimated. Measured with immunoSEQ multiplex PCR; TCRdb has only the in-frame clones, and not every one. V and J calls plus clone size are reproduced from that table; the DNA served to infer D and trimming. This table has some 290,000 clones, approximately 91% appearing once. V lost 6 bases, J lost 4 bases, and 7 bases stayed unmatched. Germline V gene lookup returns CDR1 SNHLY and CDR2 FYNNEI. The CDR3 contains 14 residues. The specimen sequenced was peripheral blood. V and J are TRBV2 and TRBJ1-1; 8 nucleotides align to TRBD1. This sequence was found in a young woman with COVID-19, enrolled during active disease. Here the CDR3 reads CASRKTGVGTEAFF. The CDR3 bases are TGTGCCAGCAGGAAGACAGGGGTGGGCACTGAAGCTTTCTTT.